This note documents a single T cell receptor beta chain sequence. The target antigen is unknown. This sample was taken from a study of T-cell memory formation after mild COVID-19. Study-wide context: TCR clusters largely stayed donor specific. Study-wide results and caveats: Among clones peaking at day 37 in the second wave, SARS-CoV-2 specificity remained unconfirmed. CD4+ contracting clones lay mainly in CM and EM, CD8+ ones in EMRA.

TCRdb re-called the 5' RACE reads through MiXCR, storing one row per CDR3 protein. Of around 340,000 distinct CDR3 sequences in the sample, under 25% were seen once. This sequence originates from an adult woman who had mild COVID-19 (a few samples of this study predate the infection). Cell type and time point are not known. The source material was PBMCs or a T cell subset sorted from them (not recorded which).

The CDR3 sequence is CASSIHPARVTDTQYF. CDR3 in DNA: TGTGCCAGCAGCATACACCCCGCGAGGGTCACAGATACGCAGTATTTT. This rearrangement joins TRBV7-6 to TRBJ2-3, with D maybe TRBD2 (5 bases). The V and J ends lost 5 bases and 2 bases respectively, with 17 bases between them. Germline V gives CDR1 SGHVS, CDR2 FNYEAQ. The CDR3 is made up of 16 amino acids.